This section outlines one T cell receptor beta chain sequence together with its context. Its antigen target is currently unknown. No base quality values were provided; no much bigger clone lies one nucleotide off. The record originates from a study of shared clonotypes between healthy human individuals (dated by TCRdb to the early 2020s). The study in broad terms: A few men and a couple of women, aged 18 to 49 years, made up the cohort. For each donor, CD4 naive and CD4 memory were each run on three plates, CD8 naive on two plates, and CD8 memory on one plate. The study deeply sequenced blood TCR repertoires of five healthy adults to estimate repertoire size and the extent of clonotype sharing between individuals. Different laboratories and diverse techniques were used to prepare libraries and sequence TCR repertoires, to increase sequencing depth and limit assay-specific biases. Between about 0.8 and 8.9 billion PBMCs per donor were obtained by leukapheresis. Beyond this particular receptor, the publication reports: Rarefaction of sorted-subset datasets indicated incomplete sequencing despite the large sequencing depth. About 4.5% of naive CD4, more than 3% of naive CD8, about 2.1% of memory CD4, and around 0.42% of memory CD8 clonotypes were shared across a few donors. Estimated clonotype richness was generally larger for naive than for memory subsets. Clonotypes shared by all four sorted-subset donors showed higher generation probabilities than non-shared clonotypes. The genetic and exposure-history diversity represented was limited by the small number of donors. Sampling was restricted to blood, and TCR repertoires in tissue are likely to differ from TCR repertoires in blood. Pairwise subsampling indicated that sequencing depth was expected to affect the degree of clonotype sharing among donors.

Using the deep immunoSEQ assay, TCR CDR3 regions were amplified from genomic DNA by multiplex PCR. Extracted genomic DNA from each cell subset was spread evenly across all wells of several immunoSEQ 96-well plates, with each plate serving as a replicate. For sorted subsets, approximately 190 ng genomic DNA, equal to 30,000 or so T cell genomes, was loaded into each replicate PCR. Purified libraries were quantified with a Qubit 3.0 fluorometer, sized on a Bioanalyzer 2100, and re-quantified with the KAPA Library Quantification kit. A separate single-read 150-cycle Illumina NextSeq 550 flow cell was used to sequence each immunoSEQ 96-well plate. On the study's bioinformatics: Because only junctional sequences without quality scores were contained in the immunoSEQ output, filtering matching that applied to full-length reads could not be performed. Sequences were annotated with PyIR, a Python wrapper for IgBLAST v1.9, and V/J genes and CDR3 were assigned using IMGT germline references. Reads were filtered out if the reads had weak V/J assignments (E-value above 1e-6), no CDR3, stop codons, out-of-frame junctions, or ambiguous translated residues. V3J clonotypes were defined as sequences sharing the same inferred V gene, J gene, and CDR3 amino acid sequence. Percentage overlap between repertoires was calculated by dividing the number of shared unique clonotypes by the size of the smaller repertoire. Richness of each repertoire was evaluated using RTK rarefaction, the Chao1 estimator, and Recon v2.1 estimates of unobserved clonotypes. For all TCRbeta clonotypes obtained by the gDNA method from a few donors, generation probabilities were computed with OLGA. TCRdb provides this immuneACCESS table in a form limited to in-frame rearrangements. Some clones are lacking; in checked studies, under half of them reflect an unresolved V gene, and why the rest are absent is not known. That table supplies the V and J calls and clone size; D and trimming were determined from the DNA. The sample table lists 2.3 million or so clones, roughly 93% of them with a count of one. 0.39% of the sample rests with the top ten.

The donors were healthy, HIV-negative adults who had no recently reported acute infections or vaccinations. Every donor was a Caucasian adult residing in Nashville, Tennessee, USA. Magnetic negative selection was used to enrich CD4+ T cells, after which naive cells were positively selected on CD45RA and the negative fraction became the memory subset. Blood was obtained by leukapheresis, after which PBMCs were separated by Ficoll-Histopaque density gradient centrifugation and cryopreserved in liquid nitrogen vapor phase. Purity and quantity of every magnetically sorted T cell population were checked by analytical flow cytometry. Genomic DNA was isolated from each sorted fraction and quantified by UV absorbance on a Nanodrop 2000c. The sample was naive CD4+ T cells from PBMCs. The sample's cell subset or site label, in plain terms: CD45RA+ positively selected. This sequence originates from a man in his late teens or twenties in good health. Some clones in this sample may be carry-over from other donors' samples.

The DNA sequence is as follows: TGCGCCAGCAGCCAGGCAGCATATAGCACAGATACGCAGTATTTT. It translates as CASSQAAYSTDTQYF. This receptor chain uses TRBV4-3 and TRBJ2-3; the D gene cannot be named for sure. The germline ends are 10 bases apart after V is trimmed by 3 bases and J by 0 bases. CDR1 LGHNA and CDR2 YSLEER are derived from the germline V gene. Reading from cysteine to phenylalanine, the CDR3 counts 15 amino acids. The CDR3 DNA has 45 bases and is translated from base 1.